These 18 T cell receptor beta chains share one sample of origin, sequenced in a study of cytomegalovirus exposure and HLA in healthy donors. The data were produced by immunoSEQ multiplex PCR, yet TCRdb's version contains in-frame clones alone and is incomplete. The sample records almost 75,000 clones, around four fifths being singletons. Sequenced material: PBMCs. These receptor sequences come from a man aged 30 to 45 in good health and CMV-seronegative.

This chain uses TRBV30 with TRBJ2-3; TRBD2 matches at 7 bases. The ends lost 2 bases at V and 8 bases at J; junction bases unmatched: 7. Germline assignment: CDR1 GTSNPN and CDR2 SVGIG (reference sequence). CDR3 length: 13 amino acids. CDR3 sequence (DNA): TGTGCCTGGAGTCTGGGCGGGAGCGGTACGCAGTATTTT. It yields the protein CAWSLGGSGTQYF.

The rearrangement links TRBV6-1 to TRBJ2-7, with D possibly TRBD2 on 5 matching bases. From germline, CDR1 is MNHNS and CDR2 SASEGT. V shed 0 bases and J shed 1 base, with 10 bases lying between them. This CDR3 is 15 amino acids long. This chain's CDR3 is CASSEAGALSYEQYF. The CDR3 DNA sequence: TGTGCCAGCAGTGAAGCGGGAGCTTTATCCTACGAGCAGTACTTC.

The V gene is TRBV10-3, the J gene TRBJ1-1, with 10 bases aligning to TRBD1. Unmatched junction bases numbered 15, after V lost 6 bases and J lost 5 bases. CDR3 size: 17 residues. In germline, CDR1 is ENHRY, CDR2 SYGVKD. The CDR3 sequence: CAISQTGGRNLWTEAFF. The CDR3 nucleotides read TGTGCCATCAGCCAGACAGGGGGCAGGAACTTGTGGACTGAAGCTTTCTTT.

The chain uses TRBV14 and TRBJ1-2, with TRBD1 matching 8 bases. Losses at the gene ends were 4 bases for V and 8 bases for J; bases not matched to a gene: 12. This CDR3 is 15 amino acids long. Germline V gene data show CDR1 as SGHDN and CDR2 as FVKESK. DNA of the CDR3: TGTGCCAGCAGCCTAGAAATTCCGGACAGGGACGGCTACACCTTC. Its translation: CASSLEIPDRDGYTF.

The chain is built from TRBV7-2 and TRBJ2-7, with D possibly TRBD2 on 5 matching bases. V lost 3 bases and J 2 bases, leaving 11 bases between the germline ends. Germline CDR1 reads SGHTA; CDR2 reads FQGNSA. The CDR3 consists of 14 residues. CDR3 nucleotide sequence: TGTGCCAGCAGCTTCGGGGTAAAGGCCTACGAGCAGTACTTC. It encodes CASSFGVKAYEQYF.

The chain links TRBV10-3 to TRBJ1-2, with 7 nucleotides matching TRBD1. Germline loops: CDR1 ENHRY, CDR2 SYGVKD. Trimming cost V 6 bases and J 8 bases; bases outside gene matches: 15. This CDR3 is 15 amino acids long. CDR3 sequence reads: CAIRELDRVASGYTF. The CDR3 DNA is TGTGCCATCAGGGAATTAGACAGGGTGGCTAGCGGCTACACCTTC.

The CDR3 is CSVEDTGSSYNEQFF. The CDR3, as DNA: TGCAGCGTTGAAGATACGGGAAGCTCCTACAATGAGCAGTTCTTC. The J gene is TRBJ2-1, the V gene TRBV29-1; maybe TRBD2 (5 bases). Trimming left V 0 bases short and J 0 bases short, with 9 bases between. The CDR3 spans 15 residues. The germline CDR1 and CDR2 sequences are SQVTM and ANQGSEA.

The chain recombines TRBV27 with TRBJ2-1, with D perhaps matching TRBD2 (5 bases). Germline CDR1 is MNHEY and CDR2 is SMNVEV (reference sequence). The CDR3 has 13 residues. V lost 6 bases and J lost 3, with 9 bases in between. The CDR3 is CASRPTSYNEQFF. DNA for the CDR3: TGTGCCAGCAGACCCACTAGCTACAATGAGCAGTTCTTC.

The V call is TRBV19, the J call TRBJ1-5; D is unresolved. This CDR3 has 13 amino acids. V lost 6 bases and J 7 bases, leaving 13 bases between the germline ends. CDR1 is LNHDA, CDR2 SQIVND, per germline (reference sequence). As DNA, the CDR3 is TGTGCCAGTAGGGAGGTGAATGAACAGCCCCAGCATTTT. It codes for CASREVNEQPQHF.

This clone came up once. V usage is TRBV15 and J usage is TRBJ1-5; no definite D call. Looked up from germline, CDR1 is LNHNV and CDR2 is YYDKDF (reference sequence). V lost 3 bases to trimming and J lost 2 bases, with 14 bases between them. The CDR3 has 16 residues. CDR3 DNA sequence: TGTGCCACCAGCAGTGTTCCAGCGGAGGGCAATCAGCCCCAGCATTTT. Residues: CATSSVPAEGNQPQHF.

The rearrangement uses TRBV19 and TRBJ2-3; 7 bases map to TRBD1. Trimming cost V 5 bases and J 4 bases; bases outside gene matches: 12. CDR3 length: 16 amino acids. Germline assignment: CDR1 LNHDA and CDR2 SQIVND (reference sequence). The CDR3: CASSPKGQQTSDTQYF. CDR3 coding DNA: TGTGCCAGTAGTCCTAAGGGACAGCAGACTTCAGATACGCAGTATTTT.

This sequence joins TRBV7-2 and TRBJ1-5; TRBD1 is a possible D gene (5 bases). Trimming pared 1 base from V and 8 bases from J, leaving 12 bases between. Germline-derived CDR1 and CDR2 are SGHTA and FQGNSA. This CDR3 is built from 14 residues. The CDR3 bases are TGTGCCAGCAGCTTAGAGGGTTGGGGGGAGCCCCAGCATTTT. This encodes CASSLEGWGEPQHF.

This chain uses TRBV6-5 with TRBJ1-5, with a weak D call TRBD1 (6 bases). The V gene lost 6 bases and the J gene lost 7 bases, with 16 bases spanning the gap. CDR3 size: 14 residues. The germline V gene has CDR1 MNHEY and CDR2 SVGAGI. CDR3 nucleotides: TGTGCCAGCAGATCCTCAGGGGTAGCCCAGCCCCAGCATTTT. Its translation is CASRSSGVAQPQHF.

J is TRBJ2-7 and V is TRBV6-1, with a weak D call TRBD1 (7 bases). V gave up 7 bases and J gave up 4 bases, with 20 bases separating them. Germline loops: CDR1 MNHNS, CDR2 SASEGT. CDR3 length: 15 residues. CDR3 residues: CASTLKGGAGYEQYF. In nucleotides, the CDR3 is TGTGCCAGCACCCTAAAAGGGGGCGCGGGGTACGAGCAGTACTTC.

The sample holds one count of this clone. This chain links TRBV11-3 with TRBJ2-1; perhaps TRBD2 as D (6 bases). V lost 4 bases, J lost 6 bases, and 7 bases lay in between. There are 12 residues in the CDR3. Germline CDR1 reads SGHNT; CDR2 reads YENEEA. The CDR3 DNA is TGTGCCAGCAGCTCCGGGAGCAATGAGCAGTTCTTC. Amino acids: CASSSGSNEQFF.

The genes are TRBV5-8 and TRBJ2-3; D is possibly TRBD2 (6 bases). From germline, CDR1 is SGHTS and CDR2 YDEGEE. With 1 base removed from V and 0 bases from J, the gap between germline ends came to 18 bases. There are 18 residues in the CDR3. The CDR3 protein is CASSLWGSRGTSTDTQYF. The DNA of the CDR3 is TGTGCCAGCAGCTTGTGGGGGAGTCGAGGGACTAGCACAGATACGCAGTATTTT.

The rearrangement links TRBV29-1 to TRBJ2-5; D is perhaps TRBD1 (5 bases). V gave up 4 bases and J gave up 5 bases, with 8 bases separating them. Germline CDR1 is SQVTM and CDR2 is ANQGSEA. This CDR3 is 11 amino acids long. DNA of the CDR3: TGCAGCGTTGGACAGCCCGAGACCCAGTACTTC. Its protein product is CSVGQPETQYF.

V gene TRBV19 combines with J gene TRBJ1-3, with D hard to call. In germline, CDR1 is LNHDA, CDR2 SQIVND (reference sequence). The CDR3 extends over 12 amino acids. V was clipped by 11 bases and J by 2 bases, with 10 bases between them. The CDR3 loop reads CASGFTGNTIYF. The CDR3 nucleotides read TGTGCCTCAGGTTTTACTGGAAACACCATATATTTT.